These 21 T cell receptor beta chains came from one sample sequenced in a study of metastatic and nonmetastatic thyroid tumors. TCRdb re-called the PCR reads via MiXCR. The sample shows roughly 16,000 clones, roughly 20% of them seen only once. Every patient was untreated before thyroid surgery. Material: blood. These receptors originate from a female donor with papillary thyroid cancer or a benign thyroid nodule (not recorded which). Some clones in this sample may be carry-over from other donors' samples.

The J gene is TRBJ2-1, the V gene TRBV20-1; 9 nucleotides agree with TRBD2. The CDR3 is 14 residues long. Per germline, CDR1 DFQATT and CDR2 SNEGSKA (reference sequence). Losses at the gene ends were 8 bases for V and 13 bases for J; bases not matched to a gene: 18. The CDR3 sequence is CSTVAGVPNSEQFF. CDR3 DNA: TGCAGTACCGTAGCGGGAGTGCCAAACAGTGAACAGTTCTTC.

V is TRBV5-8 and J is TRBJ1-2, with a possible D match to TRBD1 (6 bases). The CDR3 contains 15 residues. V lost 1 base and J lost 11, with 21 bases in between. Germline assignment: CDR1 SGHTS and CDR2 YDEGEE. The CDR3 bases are TGTGCCAGCAGCTTGCGCTCTGCAGGGGCAGTTGGTTACACCTTC. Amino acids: CASSLRSAGAVGYTF.

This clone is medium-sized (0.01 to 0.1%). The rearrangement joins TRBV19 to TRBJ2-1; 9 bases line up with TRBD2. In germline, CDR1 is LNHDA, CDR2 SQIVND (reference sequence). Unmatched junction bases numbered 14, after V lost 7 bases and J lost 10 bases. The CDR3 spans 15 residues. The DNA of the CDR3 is TGTGCCAGTACGAAGACTAGCGGCGTCCACAGGGAGCAGTTCTTC. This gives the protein CASTKTSGVHREQFF.

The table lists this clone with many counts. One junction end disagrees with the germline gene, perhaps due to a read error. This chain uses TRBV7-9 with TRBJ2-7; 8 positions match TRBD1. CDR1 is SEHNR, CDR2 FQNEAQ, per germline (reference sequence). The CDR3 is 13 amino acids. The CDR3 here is CASSLGRADRVSF. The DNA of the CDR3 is TGTGCCAGCAGCTTAGGGCGGGCGGACAGGGTATCCTTC.

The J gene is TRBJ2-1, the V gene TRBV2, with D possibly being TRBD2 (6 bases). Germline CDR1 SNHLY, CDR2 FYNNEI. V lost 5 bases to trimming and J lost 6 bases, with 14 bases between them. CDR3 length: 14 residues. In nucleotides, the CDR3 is TGTGCCAGCAGTCCCTCAGGGACTCGCAATGAGCAGTTCTTC. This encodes CASSPSGTRNEQFF.

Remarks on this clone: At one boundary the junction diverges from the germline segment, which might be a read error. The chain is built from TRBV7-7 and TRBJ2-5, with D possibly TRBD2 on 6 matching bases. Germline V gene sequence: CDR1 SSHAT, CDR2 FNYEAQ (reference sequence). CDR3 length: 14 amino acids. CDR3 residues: CANSPGIPRGAKYF. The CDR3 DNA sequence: TGTGCCAACAGCCCGGGGATACCACGCGGGGCCAAGTACTTC. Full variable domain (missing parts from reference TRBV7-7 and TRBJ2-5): GAGVSQSPRYKVTKRGQDVTLRCDPISSHATLYWYQQALGQGPEFLTYFNYEAQPDKSGLPSDRFSAERPEGSISTLTIQRTEQRDSAMYRCANSPGIPRGAKYFGPGTRLLVL.

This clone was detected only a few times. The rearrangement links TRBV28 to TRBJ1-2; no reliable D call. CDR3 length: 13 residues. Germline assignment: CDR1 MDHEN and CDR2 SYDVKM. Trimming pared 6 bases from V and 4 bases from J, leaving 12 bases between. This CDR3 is CASSPLRPYGYTF. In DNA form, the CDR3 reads TGTGCCAGCAGCCCTCTCAGGCCCTATGGCTACACCTTC.

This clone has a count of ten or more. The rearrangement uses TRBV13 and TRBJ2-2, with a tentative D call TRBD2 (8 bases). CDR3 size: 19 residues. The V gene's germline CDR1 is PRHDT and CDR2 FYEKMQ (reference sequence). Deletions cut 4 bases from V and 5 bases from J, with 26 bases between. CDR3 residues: CASSYPYPGGLVTTGELFF. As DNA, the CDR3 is TGTGCCAGCAGCTACCCCTACCCAGGGGGACTAGTGACTACCGGGGAGCTGTTTTTT.

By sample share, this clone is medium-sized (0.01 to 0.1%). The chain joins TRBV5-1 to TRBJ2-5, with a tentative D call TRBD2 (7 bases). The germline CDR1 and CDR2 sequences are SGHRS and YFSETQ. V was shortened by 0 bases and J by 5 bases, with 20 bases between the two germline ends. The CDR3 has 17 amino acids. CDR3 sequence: CASSLEGGLAGDETQYF. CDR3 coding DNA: TGCGCCAGCAGCTTGGAAGGGGGATTGGCGGGAGATGAGACCCAGTACTTC.

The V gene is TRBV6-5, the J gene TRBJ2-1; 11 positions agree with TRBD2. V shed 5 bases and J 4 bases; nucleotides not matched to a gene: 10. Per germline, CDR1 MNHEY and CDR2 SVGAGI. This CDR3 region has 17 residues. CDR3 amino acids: CASSPGTSGPPYNEQFF. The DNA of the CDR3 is TGTGCCAGCAGTCCAGGGACTAGCGGACCACCGTACAATGAGCAGTTCTTC.

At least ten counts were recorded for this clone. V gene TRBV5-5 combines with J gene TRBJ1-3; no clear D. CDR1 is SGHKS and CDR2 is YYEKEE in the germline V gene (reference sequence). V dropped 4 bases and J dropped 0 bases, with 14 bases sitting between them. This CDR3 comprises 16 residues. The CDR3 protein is CASSHTWEVSGNTIYF. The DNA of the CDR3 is TGTGCCAGCAGCCACACGTGGGAGGTCTCTGGAAACACCATATATTTT.

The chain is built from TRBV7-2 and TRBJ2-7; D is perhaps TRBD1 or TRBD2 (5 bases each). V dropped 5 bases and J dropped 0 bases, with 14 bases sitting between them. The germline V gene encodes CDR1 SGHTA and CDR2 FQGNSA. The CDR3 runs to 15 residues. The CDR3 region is CASSLGRDGSYEQYF. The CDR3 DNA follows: TGTGCCAGCAGCCTCGGCCGGGACGGCTCCTACGAGCAGTACTTC.

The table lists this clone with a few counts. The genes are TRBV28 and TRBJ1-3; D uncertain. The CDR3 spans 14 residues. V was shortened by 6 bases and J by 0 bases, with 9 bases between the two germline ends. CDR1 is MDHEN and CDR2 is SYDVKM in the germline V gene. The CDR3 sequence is CASSQGFSGNTIYF. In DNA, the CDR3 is TGTGCCAGCAGCCAAGGATTCTCTGGAAACACCATATATTTT.

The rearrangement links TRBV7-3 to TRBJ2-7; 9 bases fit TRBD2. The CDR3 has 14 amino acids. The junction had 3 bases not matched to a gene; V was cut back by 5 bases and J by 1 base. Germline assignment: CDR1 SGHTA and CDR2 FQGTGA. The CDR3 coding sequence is TGTGCCAGCAGCCGCGCGGGGGGGTCCTACGAGCAGTACTTC. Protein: CASSRAGGSYEQYF.

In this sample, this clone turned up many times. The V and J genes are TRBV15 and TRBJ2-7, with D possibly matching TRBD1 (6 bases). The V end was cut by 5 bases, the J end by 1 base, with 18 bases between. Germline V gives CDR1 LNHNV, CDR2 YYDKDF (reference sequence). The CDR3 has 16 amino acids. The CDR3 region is CATSDRLRGGSYEQYF. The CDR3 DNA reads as TGTGCCACCAGCGATCGACTACGAGGGGGTTCCTACGAGCAGTACTTC. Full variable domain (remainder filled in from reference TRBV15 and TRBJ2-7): DAMVIQNPRYQVTQFGKPVTLSCSQTLNHNVMYWYQQKSSQAPKLLFHYYDKDFNNEADTPDNFQSRRPNTSFCFLDIRSPGLGDTAMYLCATSDRLRGGSYEQYFGPGTRLTVT.

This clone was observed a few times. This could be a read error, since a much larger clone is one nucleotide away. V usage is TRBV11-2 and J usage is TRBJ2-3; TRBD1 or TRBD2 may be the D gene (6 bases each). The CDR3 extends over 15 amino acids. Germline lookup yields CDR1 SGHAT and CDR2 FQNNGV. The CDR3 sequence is CASTLGGMEQDTRDF. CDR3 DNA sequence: TGTGCCAGCACCTTAGGGGGGATGGAACAGGATACCAGGGATTTT.

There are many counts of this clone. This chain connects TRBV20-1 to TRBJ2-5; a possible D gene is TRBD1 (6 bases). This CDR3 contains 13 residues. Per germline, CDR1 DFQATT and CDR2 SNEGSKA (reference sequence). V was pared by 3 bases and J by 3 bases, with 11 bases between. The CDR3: CSARDQGKETQYF. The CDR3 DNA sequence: TGCAGTGCTAGGGACCAGGGGAAAGAGACCCAGTACTTC.

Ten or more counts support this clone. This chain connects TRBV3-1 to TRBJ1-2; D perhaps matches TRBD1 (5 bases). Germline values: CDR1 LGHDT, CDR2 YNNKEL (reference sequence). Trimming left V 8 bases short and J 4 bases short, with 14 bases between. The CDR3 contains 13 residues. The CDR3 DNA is TGTGCCAGCCCCCGACACAGGAGCTATGGCTACACCTTC. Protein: CASPRHRSYGYTF.

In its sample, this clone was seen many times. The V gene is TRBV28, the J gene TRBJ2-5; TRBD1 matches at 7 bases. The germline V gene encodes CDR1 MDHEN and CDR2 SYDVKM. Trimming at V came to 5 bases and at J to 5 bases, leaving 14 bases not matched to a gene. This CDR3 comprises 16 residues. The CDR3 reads CASSPGQDRGGETQYF. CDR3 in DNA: TGTGCCAGCAGTCCCGGACAGGACCGGGGTGGGGAGACCCAGTACTTC.

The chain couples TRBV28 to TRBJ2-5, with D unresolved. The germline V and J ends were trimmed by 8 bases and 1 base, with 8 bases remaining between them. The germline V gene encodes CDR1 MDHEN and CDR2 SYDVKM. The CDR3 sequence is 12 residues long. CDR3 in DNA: TGTGCCAGCGGTATGGGCCAAGAGACCCAGTACTTC. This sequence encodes CASGMGQETQYF.

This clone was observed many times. CDR3 protein: CSAGGDYGYTF. In DNA form, the CDR3 reads TGCAGTGCTGGGGGTGACTATGGCTACACCTTC. This chain connects TRBV20-1 to TRBJ1-2; possibly TRBD1 for D (5 bases). This CDR3 contains 11 residues. Between the trimmed V and J ends, which lost 5 bases and 3 bases, there was a span of 7 bases. Germline assignment: CDR1 DFQATT and CDR2 SNEGSKA (reference sequence).